Listed below are T cell receptor beta chains from one sample, sequenced in a study of cytomegalovirus exposure and HLA in healthy donors. Sequenced by immunoSEQ multiplex PCR; TCRdb stores in-frame clones only, minus some. The profile shows about 210,000 clones, about 81% of them singletons. The sample comprised PBMCs. The receptor set was obtained from a man in his forties in good health and CMV-seropositive. CDR3s leave out the opening cysteine and the closing phenylalanine or tryptophan. The D gene is left open where the match is weak.

D gene	J gene	V gene	CDR3 protein
TRBD2	TRBJ2-5	TRBV6-5	ASSPGTSGSQTQY
-	TRBJ2-7	TRBV4-2	ASSQGQYTYEQY
TRBD2	TRBJ2-3	TRBV5-1	ASSLPGLGDTQY
TRBD2	TRBJ2-3	TRBV5-1	ASSHGRLAPRGTDTQY
TRBD1	TRBJ2-3	TRBV18	ASSPLAGGSGTDTQY
TRBD2	TRBJ2-7	TRBV2	ASSELAGGPNEQY
TRBD2	TRBJ2-3	TRBV6-1	ASVLAAEGDTQY
TRBD2	TRBJ2-5	TRBV7-6	ASSLAGGPGETQY
TRBD2	TRBJ2-1	TRBV11-3	ASSRTSGLGGDEQF
-	TRBJ1-1	TRBV7-9	ASSQPGGGEGGNTEAF
TRBD2	TRBJ2-1	TRBV5-8	ASSLDLAGHNEQF
TRBD2	TRBJ2-2	TRBV19	ASMSREGLNTGELF
TRBD1	TRBJ1-1	TRBV2	ASRYRGATEAF
-	TRBJ1-2	TRBV2	AISTASIRGYT
TRBD2	TRBJ2-2	TRBV5-4	ASSLASSGSTGELF
-	TRBJ2-7	TRBV6-4	AERGGPHYEQY
TRBD1	TRBJ2-7	TRBV12-5	ASSLGQGIMGEQY
-	TRBJ2-7	TRBV6-5	ASRGSSYEQY
TRBD1	TRBJ1-4	TRBV18	ASSPQGAVEKLF
TRBD2	TRBJ2-1	TRBV5-4	ASSTGTSGSSYNEQF
-	TRBJ1-4	TRBV9	ASSVGGDLRGEKLF
-	TRBJ1-3	TRBV30	ACRGMDTENTIY
TRBD2	TRBJ2-1	TRBV18	ASSPGLAGGPGYNEQF
-	TRBJ2-3	TRBV6-1	ASSEGHTDTQY
-	TRBJ2-7	TRBV5-1	ASSLKRETSYEQY
-	TRBJ2-7	TRBV27	ASSTTYEQY
TRBD1	TRBJ2-1	TRBV27	ASSSLTGGLNEQF